This entry features one T cell receptor (beta chain) sequence. The antigen remains unidentified. Germline assignment: CDR1 LNHDA and CDR2 SQIVND (reference sequence). J was trimmed by 4 bases and V by 5 bases; bases with no gene match: 7. The CDR3 consists of 14 residues. The data were taken from a study of shared clonotypes between healthy human individuals. Study-wide results and caveats: Relative to memory subsets, naive subsets generally showed larger estimated richness.

Genomic DNA belonging to each subset was distributed in equal measure over several immunoSEQ plates. Repertoires were generated with immunoSEQ multiplex PCR, while TCRdb's copy carries only in-frame clones and drops some. Here the sample spans roughly 410,000 clones, 90% to 97% being singletons. Material for sequencing was memory CD8+ T cells sorted from blood. The subset here: CD45RO+ cells pooled with CCR7-negative TemRA cells. The receptor was derived from a man in his thirties or forties in good health. The chain combines TRBV19 with TRBJ1-1; 7 positions agree with TRBD1. This chain's CDR3 is CASSSSGGGTEAFF. The CDR3 DNA follows: TGTGCCAGTAGTTCCTCAGGGGGGGGCACTGAAGCTTTCTTT.